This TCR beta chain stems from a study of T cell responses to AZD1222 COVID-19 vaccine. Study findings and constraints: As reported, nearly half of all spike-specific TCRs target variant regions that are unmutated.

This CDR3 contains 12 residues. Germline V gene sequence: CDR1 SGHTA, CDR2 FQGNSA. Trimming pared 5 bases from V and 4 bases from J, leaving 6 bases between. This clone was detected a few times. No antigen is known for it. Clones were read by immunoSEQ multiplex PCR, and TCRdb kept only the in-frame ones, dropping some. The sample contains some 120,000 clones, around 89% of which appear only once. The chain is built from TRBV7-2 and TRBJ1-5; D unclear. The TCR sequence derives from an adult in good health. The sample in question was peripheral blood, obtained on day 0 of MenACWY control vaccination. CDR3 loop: CASSDPNQPQHF. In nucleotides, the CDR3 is TGTGCCAGCAGCGATCCGAATCAGCCCCAGCATTTT.